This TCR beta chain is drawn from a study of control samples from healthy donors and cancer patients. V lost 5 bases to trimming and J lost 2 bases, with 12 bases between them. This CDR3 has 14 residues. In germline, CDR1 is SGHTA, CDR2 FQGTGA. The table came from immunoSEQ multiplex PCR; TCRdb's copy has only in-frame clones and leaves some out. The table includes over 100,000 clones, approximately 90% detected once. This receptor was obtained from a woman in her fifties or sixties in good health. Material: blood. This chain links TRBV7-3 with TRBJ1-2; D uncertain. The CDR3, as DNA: TGTGCCAGCAGCCCGATCGGGGAAAACTATGGCTACACCTTC. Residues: CASSPIGENYGYTF.